Listed below are T cell receptor beta chains from one sample, sequenced in a study of vaccination and CD4 T cells after COVID-19. Their antigen targets remain unknown. TCRdb ran MiXCR on the PCR reads and lists one entry per CDR3 protein. The table records fewer than 15,000 distinct CDR3 sequences, roughly 45% of them present only once. The source was CD4+ T cells from blood, cultured in vitro, collected after SARS-CoV-2 vaccination. The source is a human donor who had recovered from COVID-19. Both conserved end residues are part of each CDR3. The D gene is left open where the match is weak. For some rows the clone size is stated as once, few or many, or as a class when expanded; others skip it.

CDR3,DNA,D,size,V,J
CASSRGDMRGYTF,TGTGCCAGCAGTAGGGGGGACATGAGGGGCTACACCTTC,.,.,TRBV28,TRBJ1-2
CASSFQLSSTDTQYF,TGTGCCAGCAGTTTCCAGCTATCTAGCACAGATACGCAGTATTTT,.,medium-sized,TRBV6-5,TRBJ2-3
CASSLVGYEQFF,TGTGCCAGCAGTTTGGTGGGGTATGAGCAGTTCTTC,.,few,TRBV28,TRBJ2-1
CASKGLAGLSGANVLTF,TGTGCCAGCAAAGGACTAGCGGGACTCTCTGGGGCCAACGTCCTGACTTTC,TRBD2,medium-sized,TRBV27,TRBJ2-6
CASSLMGVHGELFF,TGTGCCAGCAGCTTAATGGGGGTGCACGGGGAGCTGTTTTTT,.,.,TRBV7-9,TRBJ2-2
CATQPRLRGELFF,TGTGCCACCCAACCCAGGTTGCGCGGGGAGCTGTTTTTT,.,few,TRBV19,TRBJ2-2
CAWSRTKVTSGEPAETQYF,TGTGCCTGGAGCCGAACCAAGGTGACTAGCGGAGAGCCTGCGGAGACCCAGTACTTC,TRBD2,.,TRBV30,TRBJ2-5
CSARSASRYTDTQYF,TGCAGTGCTAGGTCGGCTAGCCGATACACAGATACGCAGTATTTT,.,.,TRBV20-1,TRBJ2-3
CASRIAETTDEQFF,TGTGCCAGCAGAATAGCGGAAACGACGGATGAGCAGTTCTTC,.,once,TRBV2,TRBJ2-1
CSAAARNYFSYEQYF,TGCAGTGCTGCGGCCCGGAATTACTTTTCCTACGAGCAGTACTTC,.,.,TRBV20-1,TRBJ2-7
CATSDTGEGYGYTF,TGTGCCACCAGTGATACAGGGGAGGGCTATGGCTACACCTTC,TRBD1,.,TRBV24-1,TRBJ1-2
CASTRDRNTGELFF,TGTGCCAGCACCCGGGACAGGAACACCGGGGAGCTGTTTTTT,TRBD1,few,TRBV12-3/TRBV12-4,TRBJ2-2
CASSSTVPSNEQFF,TGTGCCAGCAGTTCAACCGTACCAAGCAATGAGCAGTTCTTC,.,.,TRBV12-3/TRBV12-4,TRBJ2-1
CATGRDRQNYNSPLHF,TGTGCCACCGGAAGGGACAGGCAAAACTATAATTCACCCCTCCACTTT,TRBD1,few,TRBV6-1,TRBJ1-6
CASSLAPGTENKLTQYF,TGCGCCAGCAGCCTCGCCCCGGGAACAGAGAACAAGTTGACCCAGTACTTC,.,.,TRBV5-1,TRBJ2-5
CASSLDTTDTQYF,TGTGCTAGCAGCTTAGACACCACAGATACGCAGTATTTT,.,.,TRBV7-7,TRBJ2-3
CASSPRPLVAFF,TGTGCCAGCAGCCCCAGGCCACTTGTGGCTTTCTTT,.,.,TRBV25-1,TRBJ1-1
CASKLAGGTYNEQFF,TGCGCCAGCAAGTTAGCGGGAGGTACCTACAATGAGCAGTTCTTC,TRBD2,.,TRBV10-2,TRBJ2-1
CASRTGGASGRARSDTQYF,TGTGCCAGCAGGACAGGGGGTGCTAGCGGGAGGGCCCGGTCGGATACGCAGTATTTT,TRBD2,few,TRBV28,TRBJ2-3
CATYGGGAINTGELFF,TGTGCCACCTACGGAGGGGGCGCGATTAACACCGGGGAGCTGTTTTTT,.,once,TRBV6-1,TRBJ2-2
CASSPQGGTEAFF,TGTGCCAGCTCACCGCAGGGCGGCACTGAAGCTTTCTTT,.,.,TRBV18,TRBJ1-1